The entry that follows covers one T cell receptor beta chain sequence. This sample stems from a study of control samples from healthy donors and cancer patients. TCRdb's table, derived via immunoSEQ multiplex PCR, lists solely in-frame clones and lacks some. The table has around 110,000 clones, roughly 92% seen once. The sequencing sample was made of blood. The sequence was collected from a man aged 30-40 years in good health.

The CDR3 spells CASGSSSYNSPLHF. The DNA of the CDR3 is TGTGCCAGCGGGTCATCCTCCTATAATTCACCCCTCCACTTT. This chain connects TRBV27 to TRBJ1-6; D call uncertain. Germline loops: CDR1 MNHEY, CDR2 SMNVEV (reference sequence). This CDR3 spans 14 amino acids. V shed 8 bases and J shed 0 bases, with 8 bases lying between them.